The 28 T cell receptor beta chains below were found in one sample sequenced in a study of T cells in Graves' hyperthyroidism and ophthalmopathy. Amplification yielded TCR beta CDR3 regions, with RNA transcripts as the source. HTBI primers were employed in a first-round RT-PCR of the TCR CDR3. TCRdb independently ran MiXCR on the multiplex PCR reads; one entry per CDR3 protein. The sample carries 500,000 to 600,000 distinct CDR3 sequences, 46% recorded once. The specimen sequenced was peripheral blood or thyroid tissue (not recorded which). The receptors here all came from a woman aged 18-29 years with Graves' hyperthyroidism.

In its sample, this clonotype was seen many times. The chain couples TRBV10-3 to TRBJ2-5; D may match TRBD1 or TRBD2 (6 bases each). Trimming removed 2 bases from V and 5 bases from J, with 18 bases in between. Per the germline V gene, CDR1 is ENHRY and CDR2 is SYGVKD. This CDR3 has 16 amino acids. This CDR3 reads CAISEGGAGTGETQYF. The CDR3 DNA reads as TGTGCCATCAGTGAGGGGGGCGCGGGAACGGGGGAGACCCAGTACTTC.

This clonotype was recorded at least ten times. The chain joins TRBV25-1 to TRBJ2-5, with TRBD2 matching 13 bases. The CDR3 is 16 amino acids. After removal of 1 base from V and 5 bases from J, the junction contained 4 bases not matched to a gene. Per germline, CDR1 MGHDK and CDR2 SYGVNS. DNA for the CDR3: TGTGCCAGCAGTGAATGGGGGACTAGCGGGATGGAGACCCAGTACTTC. Amino acids: CASSEWGTSGMETQYF.

This clonotype showed up just once. V is TRBV11-2 and J is TRBJ1-1, with D perhaps matching TRBD1 (6 bases). V was shortened by 5 bases and J by 2 bases, with 12 bases between the two germline ends. The germline gives CDR1 SGHAT, CDR2 FQNNGV. This CDR3 has 14 residues. The CDR3 region has the DNA TGTGCCAGCAGCCACAGGGATATTAACACTGAAGCTTTCTTT. This codes for CASSHRDINTEAFF.

The chain carries TRBV2 and TRBJ1-6; D unclear. The CDR3 has 16 residues. V lost 2 bases to trimming and J lost 6 bases, with 14 bases between them. The V gene's germline CDR1 is SNHLY and CDR2 FYNNEI. In DNA, the CDR3 is TGTGCCAGCAGTGAACTAGCGGGAGAGGGTAATTCACCCCTCCACTTT. Translated, it gives CASSELAGEGNSPLHF.

This clonotype was observed many times. The chain recombines TRBV7-2 with TRBJ2-7, with 13 bases lining up with TRBD2. The V segment lost 1 base and the J segment 2 bases; nucleotides outside the gene matches: 5. Germline values: CDR1 SGHTA, CDR2 FQGNSA. The CDR3 consists of 17 residues. The chain's CDR3 is CASSLELAGGATYEQYF. CDR3 coding DNA: TGTGCCAGCAGCTTAGAACTAGCGGGAGGGGCCACCTACGAGCAGTACTTC. The whole variable domain, remainder taken from reference TRBV7-2 and TRBJ2-7, is GAGVSQSPSNKVTEKGKDVELRCDPISGHTALYWYRQSLGQGLEFLIYFQGNSAPDKSGLPSDRFSAERTGGSVSTLTIQRTQQEDSAVYLCASSLELAGGATYEQYFGPGTRLTVT.

This clonotype was detected once. The chain carries TRBV7-3 and TRBJ2-2, with 7 positions matching TRBD1. The germline V gene has CDR1 SGHTA and CDR2 FQGTGA. CDR3 length: 17 amino acids. With V trimmed by 4 bases and J by 1 base, 9 bases remained unmatched. The CDR3 bases are TGTGCCAGCAGCTCCCCCCGGGACAGAGAGAACACCGGGGAGCTGTTTTTT. It encodes CASSSPRDRENTGELFF.

This clonotype was counted only a few times. The chain has TRBV2 and TRBJ2-3; D gene ambiguous. In germline, CDR1 is SNHLY, CDR2 FYNNEI. Trimming pared 0 bases from V and 4 bases from J, leaving 11 bases between. This CDR3 is 15 amino acids long. This chain's CDR3 is CASSEARLVPDTQYF. The CDR3 nucleotides read TGTGCCAGCAGTGAAGCTCGCCTAGTCCCAGATACGCAGTATTTT.

The V gene is TRBV7-9, the J gene TRBJ2-5; the D gene is possibly TRBD2 (6 bases). Between the trimmed V and J ends, which lost 5 bases and 1 base, there was a span of 11 bases. The CDR3 is 14 residues long. Germline V CDR1 and CDR2: SEHNR, FQNEAQ (reference sequence). The CDR3 nucleotides read TGTGCCAGCAGCCCTGGACTACTCCAAGAGACCCAGTACTTC. Translating gives CASSPGLLQETQYF.

This clonotype showed up many times. V is TRBV29-1 and J is TRBJ2-7; 10 nucleotides match TRBD1. Germline CDR1 SQVTM, CDR2 ANQGSEA. The CDR3 is 13 residues long. V trimming: 0 bases; J trimming: 7 bases; junction bases outside the gene matches: 3. CDR3 sequence reads: CSVEETGGWEQYF. The DNA of the CDR3 is TGCAGCGTTGAAGAGACAGGGGGCTGGGAGCAGTACTTC.

The table lists this clonotype with many counts. This chain links TRBV29-1 with TRBJ1-5; possible D gene TRBD1, 5 bases. CDR1 is SQVTM and CDR2 is ANQGSEA in the germline V gene. The CDR3 is 11 amino acids. The germline V and J ends were trimmed by 6 bases and 6 bases, with 9 bases remaining between them. The CDR3 is CSVGGSQPQHF. The CDR3 region has the DNA TGCAGCGTGGGGGGAAGTCAGCCCCAGCATTTT.

This chain uses TRBV7-6 with TRBJ1-4, with 7 positions matching TRBD1. The CDR3 covers 15 residues. Germline-derived CDR1 and CDR2 are SGHVS and FNYEAQ. V trimming: 5 bases; J trimming: 2 bases; junction bases outside the gene matches: 5. CDR3 nucleotides: TGTGCCAGCAGCAGGGGGGACAGTACTAATGAAAAACTGTTTTTT. Encoded protein: CASSRGDSTNEKLFF.

This clonotype was observed a handful of times. The chain joins TRBV29-1 to TRBJ2-5; D remains ambiguous. The V gene's germline CDR1 is SQVTM and CDR2 ANQGSEA. With 8 bases removed from V and 2 bases from J, the gap between germline ends came to 12 bases. This CDR3 comprises 12 residues. The CDR3 nucleotides read TGCAGCCAAGAACCCGGGCAAGAGACCCAGTACTTC. It codes for CSQEPGQETQYF.

This clonotype was seen at least ten times. The V gene is TRBV5-8, the J gene TRBJ2-2; D is ambiguous. The CDR3 has 15 amino acids. CDR1 is SGHTS, CDR2 YDEGEE, per germline. Trimming took off 0 bases at V and 3 bases at J, with 9 bases between the two ends. CDR3 protein: CASSLDLTDTGELFF. For the CDR3, the DNA is TGTGCCAGCAGCTTGGATCTAACGGACACCGGGGAGCTGTTTTTT.

This clonotype was seen a few times. The chain uses TRBV2 and TRBJ2-7; TRBD2 agrees at 15 bases. The assigned J gene may be wrong: the sequence end matches TRBJ2-1 better. This CDR3 contains 15 residues. Germline V gene sequence: CDR1 SNHLY, CDR2 FYNNEI. CDR3 protein: CASSGGLAGGNEQFF. The CDR3 DNA reads TGTGCCAGCAGCGGGGGACTAGCGGGAGGCAATGAGCAGTTCTTC.

In this sample, this clonotype turned up a few times. The chain combines TRBV6-6 with TRBJ2-7, with D tentatively TRBD2 (7 bases). Looked up from germline, CDR1 is MNHNY and CDR2 is SVGAGI (reference sequence). V lost 0 bases, J lost 5 bases, and 20 bases lay in between. The CDR3 is made up of 17 amino acids. Here the CDR3 DNA reads TGTGCCAGCAGTTACTCGAACCTCGGGGGGCTTCGTGACGAGCAGTACTTC. Its translation is CASSYSNLGGLRDEQYF.

The chain carries TRBV7-9 and TRBJ2-7; D possibly corresponds to TRBD1 (6 bases). The CDR3 spans 14 residues. Germline lookup yields CDR1 SEHNR and CDR2 FQNEAQ (reference sequence). Trimming took 5 bases from V and 5 from J, leaving 16 bases between them. In nucleotides, the CDR3 is TGTGCCAGCAGCCAACAACAGGGTATCCACGAGCAGTACTTC. As protein: CASSQQQGIHEQYF.

With respect to this clonotype: The junction departs from the called germline gene at one end, perhaps through a read error. This chain links TRBV6-5 with TRBJ1-4; D is unresolved. CDR1 is MNHEY, CDR2 SVGAGI, per germline. The CDR3 loop spans 18 amino acids. CDR3 amino acids: CASSSWEIRVATSEKLFF. DNA for the CDR3: TGTGCCAGCAGTTCCTGGGAGATAAGAGTTGCAACTAGTGAAAAACTGTTTTTT.

This clonotype was seen at least ten times. The chain employs TRBV9 and TRBJ2-2, with 7 bases matching TRBD2. This CDR3 comprises 16 residues. CDR1 is SGDLS and CDR2 is YYNGEE in the germline V gene. V shed 4 bases and J 3 bases; nucleotides not matched to a gene: 9. Written as DNA, the CDR3 is TGTGCCAGCAGCCCCCCGGCTAGCGGTTACACCGGGGAGCTGTTTTTT. Its protein is CASSPPASGYTGELFF.

This clonotype was seen ten or more times. The chain combines TRBV15 with TRBJ1-2; the D is unclear. This CDR3 is 15 amino acids long. Per the germline V gene, CDR1 is LNHNV and CDR2 is YYDKDF (reference sequence). The V gene lost 0 bases and the J gene lost 7 bases, with 15 bases spanning the gap. DNA for the CDR3: TGTGCCACCAGCAGAGATCAGAGGGTCGGCTCTGGCTACACCTTC. It yields the protein CATSRDQRVGSGYTF.

This clonotype was observed a single time. CDR3 sequence (DNA): TGTGCCAGCAGCCTCTATTCGACAGGGTCTCTTGATGGGGCCAACGTCCTGACTTTC. It yields the protein CASSLYSTGSLDGANVLTF. The gene calls are TRBV7-9 and TRBJ2-6; 7 bases are shared with TRBD1. Germline CDR1 and CDR2: SEHNR and FQNEAQ (reference sequence). After removal of 5 bases from V and 3 bases from J, the junction contained 16 bases not matched to a gene. The CDR3 sequence is 19 residues long.

In this sample, this clonotype turned up many times. The rearrangement joins TRBV2 to TRBJ1-1, with TRBD1 matching over 8 bases. Germline values: CDR1 SNHLY, CDR2 FYNNEI. This CDR3 comprises 11 residues. V was pared by 4 bases and J by 10 bases, with 2 bases of the junction left unmatched. CDR3: CASSGTGLAFF. The CDR3 DNA reads as TGTGCCAGCAGTGGGACAGGGTTAGCTTTCTTT.

This CDR3 reads CASSLSGPGETQYF. DNA for the CDR3: TGTGCCAGCAGCTTATCAGGGCCTGGGGAGACCCAGTACTTC. The chain has TRBV7-3 and TRBJ2-5, with a possible D match to TRBD1 (5 bases). This CDR3 is 14 amino acids long. Germline CDR1 is SGHTA and CDR2 is FQGTGA. Deletions cut 2 bases from V and 5 bases from J, with 12 bases between. The full variable domain, with the rest looked up from reference TRBV7-3 and TRBJ2-5, is GAGVSQTPSNKVTEKGKYVELRCDPISGHTALYWYRQSLGQGPEFLIYFQGTGAADDSGLPNDRFFAVRPEGSVSTLKIQRTERGDSAVYLCASSLSGPGETQYFGPGTRLLVL.

This clonotype was recorded many times. The chain links TRBV7-2 to TRBJ2-3; 7 nucleotides agree with TRBD2. The trim removed 1 base at V and 2 bases at J, leaving 9 bases unmatched. From germline, CDR1 is SGHTA and CDR2 FQGNSA. The CDR3 length is 17 residues. CDR3 in amino acids: CASSLVGSGSSTDTQYF. CDR3 nucleotides: TGTGCCAGCAGCTTAGTCGGTAGCGGGTCTTCCACAGATACGCAGTATTTT.

Regarding this clonotype: A much larger clonotype is one base distant, so this may be a read error. V gene TRBV6-5 combines with J gene TRBJ2-7; tentatively, D is TRBD2 (6 bases). Germline CDR1 MNHEY, CDR2 SVGAGI. The CDR3 runs 14 residues. V was shortened by 4 bases and J by 4 bases, with 14 bases between the two germline ends. The CDR3, as DNA: TGTGCCAGCAGTTTTAGCGGAAGCCAGTACGAGCAGTACTTC. The encoded protein is CASSFSGSQYEQYF.

This clonotype has a count of ten or more. The chain couples TRBV7-9 to TRBJ2-5; the D gene is possibly TRBD2 (5 bases). Germline V gives CDR1 SEHNR, CDR2 FQNEAQ (reference sequence). V dropped 5 bases and J dropped 0 bases, with 13 bases sitting between them. The CDR3 runs to 15 residues. In DNA form, the CDR3 reads TGTGCCAGCAGCCCGGGGAATCGGGACCAAGAGACCCAGTACTTC. It yields the protein CASSPGNRDQETQYF.

The sample holds many counts of this clonotype. The chain uses TRBV12-3 or TRBV12-4 and TRBJ2-5, with 8 bases aligning to TRBD1. V lost 5 bases and J lost 4; bases outside the gene matches: 6. The CDR3 runs to 14 residues. CDR3 DNA: TGTGCCAGCAGTCCAGGGGGCGGGGTAGAGACCCAGTACTTC. It translates to CASSPGGGVETQYF.

Many counts were recorded for this clonotype. The chain recombines TRBV24-1 with TRBJ2-2, with 7 positions matching TRBD1. The CDR3 is 14 amino acids. V shed 8 bases, J shed 1 base, and the junction held 3 bases outside the gene matches. The V gene's germline CDR1 is KGHDR and CDR2 SFDVKD. The CDR3 loop reads CATKRTGNTGELFF. As DNA, the CDR3 is TGTGCCACCAAGAGGACAGGGAACACCGGGGAGCTGTTTTTT.

The table lists this clonotype with a few counts. This CDR3 is CAISEGPGRTEAFF. The CDR3, as DNA: TGTGCCATCAGTGAAGGGCCAGGGAGGACTGAAGCTTTCTTT. The chain carries TRBV10-3 and TRBJ1-1; the D gene is possibly TRBD1 (5 bases). Trimming shortened V by 3 bases and J by 5 bases, and 13 bases separated the two germline ends. The CDR3 extends over 14 amino acids. Germline-derived CDR1 and CDR2 are ENHRY and SYGVKD.